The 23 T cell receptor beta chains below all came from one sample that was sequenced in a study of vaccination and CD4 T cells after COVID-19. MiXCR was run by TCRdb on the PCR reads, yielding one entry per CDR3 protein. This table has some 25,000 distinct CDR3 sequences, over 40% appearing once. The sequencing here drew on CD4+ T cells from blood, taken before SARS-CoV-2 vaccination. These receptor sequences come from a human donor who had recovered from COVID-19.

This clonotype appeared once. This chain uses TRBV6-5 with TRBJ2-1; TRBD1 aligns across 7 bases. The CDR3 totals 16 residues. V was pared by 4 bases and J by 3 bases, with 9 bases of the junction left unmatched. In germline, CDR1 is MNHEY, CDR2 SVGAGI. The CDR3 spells CASSSPTGSFYNEQFF. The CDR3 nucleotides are TGTGCCAGCAGTTCCCCGACAGGGTCTTTCTACAATGAGCAGTTCTTC.

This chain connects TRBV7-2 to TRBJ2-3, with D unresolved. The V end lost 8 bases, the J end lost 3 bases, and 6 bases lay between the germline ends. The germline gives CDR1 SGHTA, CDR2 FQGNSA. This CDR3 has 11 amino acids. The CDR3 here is CASRLTDTQYF. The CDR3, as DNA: TGTGCCAGCCGACTGACAGATACGCAGTATTTT.

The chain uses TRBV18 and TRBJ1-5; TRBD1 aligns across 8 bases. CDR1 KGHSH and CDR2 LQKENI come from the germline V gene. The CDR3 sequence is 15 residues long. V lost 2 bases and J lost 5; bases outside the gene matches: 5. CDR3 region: CASSPSAGGDQPQHF. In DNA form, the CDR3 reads TGTGCCAGCTCACCATCGGCAGGGGGCGATCAGCCCCAGCATTTT.

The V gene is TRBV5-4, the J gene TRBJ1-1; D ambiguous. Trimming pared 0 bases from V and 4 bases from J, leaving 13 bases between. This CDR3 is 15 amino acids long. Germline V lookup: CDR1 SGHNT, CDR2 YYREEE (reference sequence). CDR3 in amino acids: CASSLAVGSVTEAFF. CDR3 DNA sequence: TGTGCCAGCAGCTTGGCGGTGGGTTCGGTCACTGAAGCTTTCTTT.

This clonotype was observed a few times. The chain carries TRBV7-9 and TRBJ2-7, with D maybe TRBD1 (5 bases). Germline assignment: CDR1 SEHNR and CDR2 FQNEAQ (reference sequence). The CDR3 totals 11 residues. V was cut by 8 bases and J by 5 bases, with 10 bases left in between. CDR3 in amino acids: CASGKGNEQYF. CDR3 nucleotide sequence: TGTGCCAGCGGTAAGGGGAACGAGCAGTACTTC.

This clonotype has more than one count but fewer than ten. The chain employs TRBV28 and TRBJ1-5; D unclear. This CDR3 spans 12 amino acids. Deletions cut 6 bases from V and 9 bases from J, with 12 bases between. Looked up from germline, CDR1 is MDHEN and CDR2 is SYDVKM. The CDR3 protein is CASRITWGPQHF. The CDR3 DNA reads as TGTGCCAGCAGGATTACGTGGGGGCCCCAGCATTTT. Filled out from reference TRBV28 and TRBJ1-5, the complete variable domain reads DVKVTQSSRYLVKRTGEKVFLECVQDMDHENMFWYRQDPGLGLRLIYFSYDVKMKEKGDIPEGYSVSREKKERFSLILESASTNQTSMYLCASRITWGPQHFGDGTRLSIL.

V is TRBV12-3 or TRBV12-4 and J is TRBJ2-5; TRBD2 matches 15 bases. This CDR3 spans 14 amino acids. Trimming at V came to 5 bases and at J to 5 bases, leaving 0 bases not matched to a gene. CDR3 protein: CASSGLAGGETQYF. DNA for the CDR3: TGTGCCAGCAGTGGACTAGCGGGAGGGGAGACCCAGTACTTC.

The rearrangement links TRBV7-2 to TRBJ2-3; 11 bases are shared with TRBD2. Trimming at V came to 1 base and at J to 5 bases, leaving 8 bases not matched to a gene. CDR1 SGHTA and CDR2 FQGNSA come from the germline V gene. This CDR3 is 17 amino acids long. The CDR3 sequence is CASSLGIAGGPGDTQYF. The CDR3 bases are TGTGCCAGCAGCTTAGGAATAGCGGGAGGGCCCGGAGATACGCAGTATTTT.

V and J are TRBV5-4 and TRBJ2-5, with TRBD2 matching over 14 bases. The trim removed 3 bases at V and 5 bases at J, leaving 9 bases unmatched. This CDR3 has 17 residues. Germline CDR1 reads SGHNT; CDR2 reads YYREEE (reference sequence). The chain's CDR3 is CASSSGLAGEFWETQYF. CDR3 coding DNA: TGTGCCAGCAGCTCGGGACTAGCGGGAGAATTTTGGGAGACCCAGTACTTC.

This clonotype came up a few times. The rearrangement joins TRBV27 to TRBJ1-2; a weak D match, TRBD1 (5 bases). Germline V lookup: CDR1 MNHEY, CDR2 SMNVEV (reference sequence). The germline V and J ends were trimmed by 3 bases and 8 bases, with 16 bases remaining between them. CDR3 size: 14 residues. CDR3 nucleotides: TGTGCCAGCAGTTTTCAGGGTCGAACGGGGGGCTACACCTTC. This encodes CASSFQGRTGGYTF.

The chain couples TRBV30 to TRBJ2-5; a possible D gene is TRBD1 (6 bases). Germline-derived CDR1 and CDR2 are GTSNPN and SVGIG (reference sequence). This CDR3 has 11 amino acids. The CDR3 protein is CAGQYQETQYF. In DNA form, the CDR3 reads TGTGCGGGACAATATCAAGAGACCCAGTACTTC.

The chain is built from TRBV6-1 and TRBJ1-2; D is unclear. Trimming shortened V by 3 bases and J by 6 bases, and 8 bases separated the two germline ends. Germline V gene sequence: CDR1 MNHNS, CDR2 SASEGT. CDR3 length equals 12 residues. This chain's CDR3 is CASSEQVDGYTF. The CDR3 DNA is TGTGCCAGCAGTGAGCAGGTCGATGGCTACACCTTC.

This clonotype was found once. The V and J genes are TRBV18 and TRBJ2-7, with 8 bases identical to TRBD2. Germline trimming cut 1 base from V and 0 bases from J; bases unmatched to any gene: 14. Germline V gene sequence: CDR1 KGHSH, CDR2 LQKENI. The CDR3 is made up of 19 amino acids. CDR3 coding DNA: TGTGCCAGCTCACCACAGGCGTCTAGCGGGCCCCTAAGCTCCTACGAGCAGTACTTC. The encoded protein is CASSPQASSGPLSSYEQYF.

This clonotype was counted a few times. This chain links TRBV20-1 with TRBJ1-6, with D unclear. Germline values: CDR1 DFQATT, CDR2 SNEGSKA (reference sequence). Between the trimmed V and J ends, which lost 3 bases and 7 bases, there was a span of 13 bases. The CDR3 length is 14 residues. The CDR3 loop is CSASVRSENSPLHF. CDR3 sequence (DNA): TGCAGTGCTAGTGTCCGCAGTGAGAATTCACCCCTCCACTTT.

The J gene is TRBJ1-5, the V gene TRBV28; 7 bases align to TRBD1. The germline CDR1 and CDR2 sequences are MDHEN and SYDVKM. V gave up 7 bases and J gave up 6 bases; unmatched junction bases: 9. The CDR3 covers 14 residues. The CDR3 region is CASTWGGTAQPQHF. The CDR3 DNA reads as TGTGCCAGCACTTGGGGGGGGACAGCTCAGCCCCAGCATTTT.

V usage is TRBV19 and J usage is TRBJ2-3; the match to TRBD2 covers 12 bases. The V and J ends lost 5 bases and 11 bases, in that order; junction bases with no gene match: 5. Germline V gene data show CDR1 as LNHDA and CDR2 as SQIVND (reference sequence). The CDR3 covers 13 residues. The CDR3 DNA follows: TGTGCCAGTAGTCTTCTAGCGGGGGGGAGGCAGTATTTT. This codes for CASSLLAGGRQYF.

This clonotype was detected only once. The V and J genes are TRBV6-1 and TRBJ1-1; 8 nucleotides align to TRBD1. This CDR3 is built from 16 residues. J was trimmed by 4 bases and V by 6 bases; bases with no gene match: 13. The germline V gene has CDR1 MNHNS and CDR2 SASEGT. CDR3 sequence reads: CASRDGTGNFFTEAFF. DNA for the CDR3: TGTGCCAGCAGAGACGGGACAGGAAATTTTTTCACTGAAGCTTTCTTT.

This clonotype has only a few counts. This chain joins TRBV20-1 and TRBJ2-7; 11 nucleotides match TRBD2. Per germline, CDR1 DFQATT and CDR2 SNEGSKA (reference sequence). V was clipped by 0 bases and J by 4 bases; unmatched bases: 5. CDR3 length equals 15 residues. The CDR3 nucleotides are TGCAGTGCTAGAGATAAACTAGCGGGAGTGTACGAGCAGTACTTC. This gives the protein CSARDKLAGVYEQYF.

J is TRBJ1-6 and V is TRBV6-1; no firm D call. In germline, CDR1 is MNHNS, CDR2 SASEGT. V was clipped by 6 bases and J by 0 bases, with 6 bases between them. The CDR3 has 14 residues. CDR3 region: CASSGSSYNSPLHF. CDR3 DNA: TGTGCCAGCAGCGGGAGCTCCTATAATTCACCCCTCCACTTT.

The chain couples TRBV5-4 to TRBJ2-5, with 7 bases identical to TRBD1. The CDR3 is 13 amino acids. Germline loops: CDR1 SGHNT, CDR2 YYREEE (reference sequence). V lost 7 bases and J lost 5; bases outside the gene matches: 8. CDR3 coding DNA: TGTGCCAGCCAACAGGGGTTCAGGGAGACCCAGTACTTC. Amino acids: CASQQGFRETQYF.

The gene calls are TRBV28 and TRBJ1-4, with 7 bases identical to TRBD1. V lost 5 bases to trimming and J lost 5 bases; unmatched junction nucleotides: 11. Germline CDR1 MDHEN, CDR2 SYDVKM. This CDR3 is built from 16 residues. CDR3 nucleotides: TGTGCCAGCAGTCCGAGGGGGCCTGGAGGGAATGAAAAACTGTTTTTT. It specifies CASSPRGPGGNEKLFF.

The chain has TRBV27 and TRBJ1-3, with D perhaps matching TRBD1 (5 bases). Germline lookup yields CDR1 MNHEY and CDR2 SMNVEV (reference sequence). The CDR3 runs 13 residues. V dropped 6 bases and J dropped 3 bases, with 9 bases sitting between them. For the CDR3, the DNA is TGTGCCAGCAGGGGGGTTGATGGAAACACCATATATTTT. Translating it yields CASRGVDGNTIYF.

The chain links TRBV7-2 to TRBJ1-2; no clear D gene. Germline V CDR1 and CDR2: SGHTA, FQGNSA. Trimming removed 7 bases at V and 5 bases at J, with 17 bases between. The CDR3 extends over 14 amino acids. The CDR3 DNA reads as TGTGCCAGCACCCTCAGCCAATCTGTGTATGGCTACACCTTC. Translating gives CASTLSQSVYGYTF.